A single sample gave rise to the 27 T cell receptor beta chains below, sequenced in a study of blood T cell repertoires in COVID-19. TCRdb's copy holds only in-frame clones and misses some; the assay was immunoSEQ multiplex PCR. The sample has tens of thousands of clones; approximately 80% are singletons. Sequencing was performed on peripheral blood. All receptors derive from an older woman with acute or convalescent COVID-19.

The chain combines TRBV7-3 with TRBJ1-5; D is undetermined. The germline CDR1 and CDR2 sequences are SGHTA and FQGTGA. This CDR3 has 13 amino acids. Deletions cut 1 base from V and 4 bases from J, with 5 bases between. The CDR3 loop is CASSLSHNQPQHF. The CDR3 DNA follows: TGTGCCAGCAGCTTAAGTCATAATCAGCCCCAGCATTTT.

The chain joins TRBV15 to TRBJ1-1; D unresolved. The germline V gene encodes CDR1 LNHNV and CDR2 YYDKDF (reference sequence). V lost 1 base to trimming and J lost 1 base, with 7 bases between them. The CDR3 length is 14 residues. CDR3 sequence reads: CATSRGGSNTEAFF. CDR3 bases: TGTGCCACCAGCAGAGGAGGGTCGAACACTGAAGCTTTCTTT.

CDR3 in DNA: TGTGCCAGCAGCTATAATAGGGGGACAGGGACCAACTATGGCTACACCTTC. Protein sequence: CASSYNRGTGTNYGYTF. The genes are TRBV2 and TRBJ1-2, with 9 bases fitting TRBD1. J gave up 2 bases and V 6 bases, and 13 bases lay outside the gene matches. The CDR3 is 17 amino acids. The germline gives CDR1 SNHLY, CDR2 FYNNEI.

This chain links TRBV27 with TRBJ1-2; tentatively, D is TRBD1 (5 bases). Trimming took 2 bases from V and 6 from J, leaving 13 bases between them. Germline V gene lookup returns CDR1 MNHEY and CDR2 SMNVEV (reference sequence). The CDR3 has 14 amino acids. In DNA form, the CDR3 reads TGTGCCAGCAGTTTAGGGCGGAAGGGGCATGGCTACACCTTC. Amino acid sequence: CASSLGRKGHGYTF.

The chain is built from TRBV5-1 and TRBJ1-2, with a tentative D call TRBD1 (6 bases). Germline V gene lookup returns CDR1 SGHRS and CDR2 YFSETQ. Trimming removed 2 bases from V and 6 bases from J, with 14 bases in between. The CDR3 totals 14 residues. The CDR3 loop reads CASSFGGGADGYTF. In DNA form, the CDR3 reads TGCGCCAGCAGCTTCGGAGGGGGGGCCGATGGCTACACCTTC.

This clone was recorded only once. V and J are TRBV7-2 and TRBJ1-2, with D possibly matching TRBD1 (5 bases). The CDR3 sequence is 14 residues long. V was pared by 5 bases and J by 2 bases, with 12 bases between. The germline V gene encodes CDR1 SGHTA and CDR2 FQGNSA. The CDR3 reads CASSQYGGNYGYTF. The CDR3 DNA follows: TGTGCCAGCAGCCAATACGGGGGGAACTATGGCTACACCTTC.

This chain links TRBV6-5 with TRBJ2-7; D not certain. V was shortened by 2 bases and J by 0 bases, with 8 bases between the two germline ends. In germline, CDR1 is MNHEY, CDR2 SVGAGI. The CDR3 length is 14 residues. The CDR3 bases are TGTGCCAGCAGTTACGAGGCTAACTCCTACGAGCAGTACTTC. Protein sequence: CASSYEANSYEQYF.

The V call is TRBV27, the J call TRBJ1-5; D uncertain. This CDR3 is 14 amino acids long. Germline CDR1 and CDR2: MNHEY and SMNVEV (reference sequence). V was clipped by 3 bases and J by 0 bases, with 6 bases between them. In nucleotides, the CDR3 is TGTGCCAGCAGTTTCGGTTATAGCAATCAGCCCCAGCATTTT. Translation: CASSFGYSNQPQHF.

This sequence joins TRBV12-3 or TRBV12-4 and TRBJ1-6; D remains ambiguous. The CDR3 sequence is 12 residues long. Trimming shortened V by 0 bases and J by 13 bases, and 7 bases separated the two germline ends. The CDR3: CASSLAHTPLHF. CDR3 nucleotides: TGTGCCAGCAGTTTAGCGCATACTCCCCTCCACTTT.

This chain links TRBV10-1 with TRBJ2-7, with 7 bases that match TRBD1. The J segment lost 0 bases and the V segment lost 6 bases, leaving 8 bases of the junction unmatched. This CDR3 has 15 residues. CDR1 is WNHNN and CDR2 is SYGVQD in the germline V gene (reference sequence). The CDR3 DNA reads as TGCGCCAGCAGAAATGGACAGGAATACTCCTACGAGCAGTACTTC. Residues: CASRNGQEYSYEQYF.

The count of this clone is one. The V and J genes are TRBV6-5 and TRBJ1-5; TRBD1 matches 7 bases. Germline assignment: CDR1 MNHEY and CDR2 SVGAGI. The V segment lost 5 bases and the J segment 3 bases; nucleotides outside the gene matches: 7. The CDR3 covers 15 residues. CDR3 in DNA: TGTGCCAGCAGTATCACAGGGGATGCCAATCAGCCCCAGCATTTT. This sequence encodes CASSITGDANQPQHF.

The V gene is TRBV7-2, the J gene TRBJ2-1; D is perhaps TRBD2 (6 bases). Trimming left V 5 bases short and J 2 bases short, with 13 bases between. Germline lookup yields CDR1 SGHTA and CDR2 FQGNSA. The length of the CDR3 is 15 residues. The CDR3 bases are TGTGCCAGCAGCCTCCGGGACTCCCCCTACAATGAGCAGTTCTTC. Translation: CASSLRDSPYNEQFF.

A remark on this clone: The sample has other DNA sequences that encode this CDR3 too. CDR3 bases: TGTGCCAGCAGACCAGGGACTAGCGGCTCCTACGAGCAGTACTTC. This gives the protein CASRPGTSGSYEQYF. The chain combines TRBV6-5 with TRBJ2-7; 11 bases are shared with TRBD2. Germline V gives CDR1 MNHEY, CDR2 SVGAGI. The CDR3 covers 15 residues. V lost 6 bases and J lost 0; bases outside the gene matches: 4.

The rearrangement links TRBV6-5 to TRBJ1-1; unclear D gene. V was cut by 6 bases and J by 1 base, with 6 bases left in between. The germline gives CDR1 MNHEY, CDR2 SVGAGI. This CDR3 is built from 12 residues. This CDR3 is CASRTQNTEAFF. In nucleotides, the CDR3 is TGTGCCAGCAGGACACAGAACACTGAAGCTTTCTTT.

This chain joins TRBV7-2 and TRBJ2-3, with D tentatively TRBD1 (5 bases). The CDR3 spans 13 residues. Germline V gene sequence: CDR1 SGHTA, CDR2 FQGNSA. Trimming shortened V by 5 bases and J by 0 bases, and 6 bases separated the two germline ends. The DNA for the CDR3 is TGTGCCAGCAGCGACAGAAGCACAGATACGCAGTATTTT. As protein: CASSDRSTDTQYF. The full variable domain, in which reference TRBV7-2 and TRBJ2-3 provide the parts outside the CDR3, is GAGVSQSPSNKVTEKGKDVELRCDPISGHTALYWYRQSLGQGLEFLIYFQGNSAPDKSGLPSDRFSAERTGGSVSTLTIQRTQQEDSAVYLCASSDRSTDTQYFGPGTRLTVL.

V and J are TRBV3-1 (or the pseudogene TRBV3-2) and TRBJ1-3; no firm D call. From germline, CDR1 is LGHDT and CDR2 YNNKEL (reference sequence). The CDR3 runs to 11 residues. Trimming cost V 4 bases and J 9 bases, with 7 bases left between them. In nucleotides, the CDR3 is TGTGCCAGCAGCCTCCGTCGCACCATATATTTT. It encodes CASSLRRTIYF.

This rearrangement joins TRBV19 to TRBJ1-6; no reliable D call. Per germline, CDR1 LNHDA and CDR2 SQIVND (reference sequence). The CDR3 covers 14 residues. Trimming left V 9 bases short and J 5 bases short, with 14 bases between. The CDR3 spells CARCPEGDNSPLHF. Written as DNA, the CDR3 is TGTGCCAGGTGCCCTGAGGGTGATAATTCACCCCTCCACTTT.

V usage is TRBV29-1 and J usage is TRBJ1-1; D is uncertain. This CDR3 region has 11 residues. Trimming cost V 5 bases and J 4 bases, with 8 bases left between them. Germline V lookup: CDR1 SQVTM, CDR2 ANQGSEA. In DNA, the CDR3 is TGCAGCGTTCTGCCGGGCACTGAAGCTTTCTTT. Translating it yields CSVLPGTEAFF.

The V and J genes are TRBV10-1 and TRBJ2-1; 10 nucleotides match TRBD2. V shed 7 bases, J shed 7 bases, and the junction held 10 bases outside the gene matches. CDR3 length: 15 amino acids. In germline, CDR1 is WNHNN, CDR2 SYGVQD (reference sequence). Written as DNA, the CDR3 is TGCGCCAGCACCGAGGGAGCGGGAGGGCAAAATGAGCAGTTCTTC. Translated: CASTEGAGGQNEQFF.

The chain employs TRBV5-1 and TRBJ2-5, with D perhaps TRBD2 (6 bases). Trimming shortened V by 1 base and J by 3 bases, and 10 bases separated the two germline ends. Germline-derived CDR1 and CDR2 are SGHRS and YFSETQ. This CDR3 comprises 14 residues. The CDR3 DNA follows: TGCGCCAGCAGCTTGAGCGCGGGAAAAGAGACCCAGTACTTC. This codes for CASSLSAGKETQYF.

The chain recombines TRBV2 with TRBJ1-4, with 8 bases that match TRBD1. With V trimmed by 6 bases and J by 5 bases, 11 bases remained unmatched. This CDR3 spans 16 amino acids. Germline V gene data show CDR1 as SNHLY and CDR2 as FYNNEI. CDR3 DNA: TGTGCCAGCAGCGGTGCCAGGGGGCGGGGGAATGAAAAACTGTTTTTT. Its translation: CASSGARGRGNEKLFF.

This clone was detected only once. The chain combines TRBV12-3 or TRBV12-4 with TRBJ2-7; the match to TRBD1 covers 9 bases. Trimming took 5 bases from V and 3 from J; bases not matched to a gene: 2. The CDR3 covers 13 residues. In nucleotides, the CDR3 is TGTGCCAGCAGTACGGACAGGGGCTACGAGCAGTACTTC. This translates into CASSTDRGYEQYF.

This clone was observed a few times. Mismatch with germline at one junction end may stem from a read error. V gene TRBV11-3 combines with J gene TRBJ2-3; 7 bases line up with TRBD2. The CDR3 is 16 amino acids. Per the germline V gene, CDR1 is SGHNT and CDR2 is YENEEA. The CDR3, as DNA: TGTGCCAGCAGCCCCGGTTTCCAGCCTAGCGGCTCACAGCCGGATTTT. Its translation: CASSPGFQPSGSQPDF.

The rearrangement uses TRBV19 and TRBJ2-1; D might be TRBD1 (5 bases). This CDR3 spans 14 amino acids. Per germline, CDR1 LNHDA and CDR2 SQIVND (reference sequence). Between the trimmed V and J ends, which lost 0 bases and 3 bases, there was a span of 6 bases. The CDR3 here is CASSIDRDYNEQFF. For the CDR3, the DNA is TGTGCCAGTAGTATAGACAGGGACTACAATGAGCAGTTCTTC. Full variable domain (rest looked up from reference TRBV19 and TRBJ2-1): DGGITQSPKYLFRKEGQNVTLSCEQNLNHDAMYWYRQDPGQGLRLIYYSQIVNDFQKGDIAEGYSVSREKKESFPLTVTSAQKNPTAFYLCASSIDRDYNEQFFGPGTRLTVL.

J is TRBJ2-7 and V is TRBV3-1 (or the pseudogene TRBV3-2), with 8 bases lining up with TRBD2. After removal of 2 bases from V and 6 bases from J, the junction contained 0 bases not matched to a gene. CDR1 and CDR2 from the germline V gene are LGHDT and YNNKEL (reference sequence). This CDR3 region has 12 residues. The CDR3 DNA reads TGTGCCAGCAGCCAACTAGCGGGCGAGCAGTACTTC. Translated, it gives CASSQLAGEQYF.

The genes are TRBV4-2 and TRBJ2-2, with 10 nucleotides matching TRBD2. Losses at the gene ends were 0 bases for V and 7 bases for J; bases not matched to a gene: 5. The germline CDR1 and CDR2 sequences are LGHNA and YNFKEQ. The length of the CDR3 is 16 residues. CDR3 protein: CASSQDGSGRGGELFF. CDR3 bases: TGTGCCAGCAGCCAAGATGGGAGCGGGAGGGGCGGGGAGCTGTTTTTT.

The chain combines TRBV18 with TRBJ2-1, with TRBD1 as a possible D gene (6 bases). Trimming took off 5 bases at V and 8 bases at J, with 13 bases between the two ends. Germline V gene lookup returns CDR1 KGHSH and CDR2 LQKENI. This CDR3 has 13 amino acids. The CDR3 DNA reads TGTGCCAGCTCAGGGGGCGTGCGGGATGAGCAGTTCTTC. Its translation is CASSGGVRDEQFF.